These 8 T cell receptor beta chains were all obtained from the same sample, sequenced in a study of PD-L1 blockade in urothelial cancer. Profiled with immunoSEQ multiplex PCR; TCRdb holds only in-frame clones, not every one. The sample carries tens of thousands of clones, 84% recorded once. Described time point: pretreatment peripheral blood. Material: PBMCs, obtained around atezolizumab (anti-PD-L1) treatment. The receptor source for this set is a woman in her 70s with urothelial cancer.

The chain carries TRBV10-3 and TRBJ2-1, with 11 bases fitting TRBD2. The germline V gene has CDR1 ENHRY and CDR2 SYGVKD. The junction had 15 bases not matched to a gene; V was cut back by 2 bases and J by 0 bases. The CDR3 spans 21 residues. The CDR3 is CAISENLGASGRRDSYNEQFF. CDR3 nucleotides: TGTGCCATCAGTGAGAATTTGGGCGCTAGCGGGAGGAGGGACTCCTACAATGAGCAGTTCTTC.

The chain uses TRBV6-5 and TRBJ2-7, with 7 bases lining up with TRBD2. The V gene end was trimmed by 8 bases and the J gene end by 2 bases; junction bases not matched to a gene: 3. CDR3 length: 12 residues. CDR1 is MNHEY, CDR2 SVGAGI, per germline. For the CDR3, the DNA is TGTGCCAGCGGGACTAAAACCTACGAGCAGTACTTC. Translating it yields CASGTKTYEQYF.

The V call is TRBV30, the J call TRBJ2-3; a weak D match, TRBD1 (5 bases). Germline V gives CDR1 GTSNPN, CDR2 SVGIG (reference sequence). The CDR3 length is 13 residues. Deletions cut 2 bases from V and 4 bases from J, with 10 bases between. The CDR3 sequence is CAWSLDSADTQYF. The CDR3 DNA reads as TGTGCCTGGAGTCTAGACAGCGCAGATACGCAGTATTTT.

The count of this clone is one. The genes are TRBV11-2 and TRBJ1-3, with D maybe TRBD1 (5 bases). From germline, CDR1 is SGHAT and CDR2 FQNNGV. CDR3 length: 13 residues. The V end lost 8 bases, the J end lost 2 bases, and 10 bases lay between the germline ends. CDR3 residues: CASQGDTGNTIYF. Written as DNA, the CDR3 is TGTGCCAGCCAAGGGGATACTGGAAACACCATATATTTT.

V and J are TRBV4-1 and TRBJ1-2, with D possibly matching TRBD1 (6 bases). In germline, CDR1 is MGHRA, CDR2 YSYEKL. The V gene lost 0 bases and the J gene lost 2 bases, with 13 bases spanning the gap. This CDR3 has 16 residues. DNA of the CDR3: TGCGCCAGCAGCCAAGAAACAGGGATACCAAACTATGGCTACACCTTC. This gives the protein CASSQETGIPNYGYTF.

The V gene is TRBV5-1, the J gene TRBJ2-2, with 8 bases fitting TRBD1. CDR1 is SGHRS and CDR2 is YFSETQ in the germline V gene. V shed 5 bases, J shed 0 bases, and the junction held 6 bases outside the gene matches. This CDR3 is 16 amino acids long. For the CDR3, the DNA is TGCGCCAGCAGACATGGACAGGGCGCGAACACCGGGGAGCTGTTTTTT. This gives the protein CASRHGQGANTGELFF.

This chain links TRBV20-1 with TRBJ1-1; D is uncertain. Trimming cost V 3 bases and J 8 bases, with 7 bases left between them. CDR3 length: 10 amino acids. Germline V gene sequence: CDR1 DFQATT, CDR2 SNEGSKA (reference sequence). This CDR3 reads CSASFQEAFF. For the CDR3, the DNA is TGCAGTGCTAGTTTTCAAGAAGCTTTCTTT.

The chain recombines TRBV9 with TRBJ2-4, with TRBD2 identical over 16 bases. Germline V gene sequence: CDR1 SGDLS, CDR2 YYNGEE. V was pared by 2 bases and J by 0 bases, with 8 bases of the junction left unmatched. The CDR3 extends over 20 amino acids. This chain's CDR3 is CASSVGLGLAGGTAKNIQYF. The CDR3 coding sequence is TGTGCCAGCAGCGTGGGCTTGGGACTAGCGGGGGGGACAGCCAAAAACATTCAGTACTTC.